This TCR beta chain is from a study of T cells in Graves' hyperthyroidism and ophthalmopathy. Among ophthalmopathy patients, the Clinical Activity Score reached at least 3, the NOSPECS grade reached at least 4, and duration remained under 3 months. Germline V gene lookup returns CDR1 SGHTA and CDR2 FQGNSA. V lost 7 bases to trimming and J lost 1 base; unmatched junction nucleotides: 5. The CDR3 runs to 14 residues. It was RNA transcripts that yielded the amplified TCR beta CDR3 regions. With the HTBI primer set, the TCR CDR3 went through a first round of RT-PCR. TCRdb passed the multiplex PCR reads through MiXCR, listing each CDR3 protein once. The sample carries around 500,000 distinct CDR3 sequences, 15% to 20% recorded once. This clonotype was counted at least ten times.

The source of this sequence is a woman in her twenties or thirties with Graves' ophthalmopathy. Sample: blood. The chain has TRBV7-2 and TRBJ2-5; 8 nucleotides align to TRBD2. CDR3 bases: TGTGCCAGCATCGACGGACTAGCCCAAGAGACCCAGTACTTC. Protein: CASIDGLAQETQYF.